Listed below are T cell receptor beta chains from one sample, sequenced in a study of T cell changes during pregnancy in multiple sclerosis. Assay used: immunoSEQ multiplex PCR; TCRdb lists only in-frame clones, some missing. Seen here are around 21,000 clones, 88% observed once, and the top ten hold 7%. Sample: CD8+ T cells from peripheral blood mononuclear cells, taken in the third trimester of pregnancy. The receptors shown here come from a female donor in good health, enrolled as a control in a pregnancy study. Each CDR3 is given with its conserved first and last residue. A D gene is named only where the DNA matches it firmly. Size values are once, few and many counts, or a class for expanded clones, and some rows have none.

d_gene: TRBD2
abundance: few
j_gene: TRBJ2-7
v_gene: TRBV27
CDR3nt: TGTGCCAGCTTTGGGGGAGGGCCCCGGGAGCAGTACTTC
CDR3aa: CASFGGGPREQYF

d_gene: NA
abundance: many
j_gene: TRBJ1-2
v_gene: TRBV21-1
CDR3nt: TGTGCCAGCTACCGGGACAGTCAAGGCTACACCTTC
CDR3aa: CASYRDSQGYTF

d_gene: TRBD2
abundance: NA
j_gene: TRBJ2-7
v_gene: TRBV15
CDR3nt: TGTGCCACCAGCAGAGCCTGGGGATCTGGGAGACTAGCGGGGTTCTACGAGCAGTACTTC
CDR3aa: CATSRAWGSGRLAGFYEQYF

d_gene: TRBD2
abundance: NA
j_gene: TRBJ2-1
v_gene: TRBV6-8
CDR3nt: TGTGCCAGCAGTTTACCCCCCTCAGCGGGAGCAAACAATGAGCAGTTCTTC
CDR3aa: CASSLPPSAGANNEQFF

d_gene: TRBD1
abundance: NA
j_gene: TRBJ2-7
v_gene: TRBV9
CDR3nt: TGTGCCAGCAGCGTAGAATGGGACAGGGGGCTAAACGAGCAGTACTTC
CDR3aa: CASSVEWDRGLNEQYF

d_gene: NA
abundance: NA
j_gene: TRBJ1-2
v_gene: TRBV5-1
CDR3nt: TGCGCCTCAAGACGGGCTAACTATGGCTACACCTTC
CDR3aa: CASRRANYGYTF

d_gene: NA
abundance: NA
j_gene: TRBJ1-1
v_gene: TRBV11-2
CDR3nt: TGTGCCAGCAGCGAGTCCCCGGGGAGCACTGAAGCTTTCTTT
CDR3aa: CASSESPGSTEAFF

d_gene: TRBD2
abundance: NA
j_gene: TRBJ2-7
v_gene: TRBV9
CDR3nt: TGTGCCAGCAGCACCGGGGGGGACTGGACCTACGAGCAGTACTTC
CDR3aa: CASSTGGDWTYEQYF

d_gene: TRBD2
abundance: NA
j_gene: TRBJ2-2
v_gene: TRBV7-8
CDR3nt: TGTGCCGGTTCGGAGGCGGGAGCTTCCACCGGGGAGCTGTTTTTT
CDR3aa: CAGSEAGASTGELFF

d_gene: NA
abundance: few
j_gene: TRBJ1-1
v_gene: TRBV7-6
CDR3nt: TGTGCCAGCAGCTTCAAGCAGAACACTGAAGCTTTCTTT
CDR3aa: CASSFKQNTEAFF

d_gene: TRBD2
abundance: NA
j_gene: TRBJ2-5
v_gene: TRBV9
CDR3nt: TGTGCCACCGAGCCTTTCTCGGGAGGAATGGAGACCCAGTACTTC
CDR3aa: CATEPFSGGMETQYF

d_gene: NA
abundance: NA
j_gene: TRBJ2-1
v_gene: TRBV27
CDR3nt: TGTGCCAGCGTTAGCAGGGTTCCGGATGAGCAGTTCTTC
CDR3aa: CASVSRVPDEQFF

d_gene: NA
abundance: NA
j_gene: TRBJ1-2
v_gene: TRBV6-1
CDR3nt: TGTGCCAGCAGTGATTCTTTTCTGCAGGGGAATAATGGCTACACCTTC
CDR3aa: CASSDSFLQGNNGYTF

d_gene: TRBD2
abundance: NA
j_gene: TRBJ2-7
v_gene: TRBV11-2
CDR3nt: TGTGCCAGCAGCTTAGGTAGTGGGGGACTAAGCTCCTACGAGCAGTACTTC
CDR3aa: CASSLGSGGLSSYEQYF

d_gene: TRBD1
abundance: few
j_gene: TRBJ2-7
v_gene: TRBV6-5
CDR3nt: TGTGCCAGCAGTCCGGGACAGGGGTCCTACGAGCAGTACTTC
CDR3aa: CASSPGQGSYEQYF

d_gene: TRBD2
abundance: NA
j_gene: TRBJ2-4
v_gene: TRBV30
CDR3nt: TGTGCCTCGCGACTAGCGGGGGGGCAAAACATTCAGTACTTC
CDR3aa: CASRLAGGQNIQYF

d_gene: NA
abundance: NA
j_gene: TRBJ1-6
v_gene: TRBV2
CDR3nt: TGTGCCAGCCTAAGGGGTTATAATTCACCCCTCCACTTT
CDR3aa: CASLRGYNSPLHF

d_gene: NA
abundance: medium-sized
j_gene: TRBJ2-1
v_gene: TRBV4-1
CDR3nt: TGCGCCAGCAGCCCCGACAGGAGCTCCTACAATGAGCAGTTCTTC
CDR3aa: CASSPDRSSYNEQFF

d_gene: NA
abundance: few
j_gene: TRBJ1-2
v_gene: TRBV2
CDR3nt: TGTGCCAGCAGTCCGATCCCACCCAGCATAGGAGCTAACTATGGCTACACCTTC
CDR3aa: CASSPIPPSIGANYGYTF

d_gene: NA
abundance: NA
j_gene: TRBJ2-3
v_gene: TRBV9
CDR3nt: TGTGCCAGCAATCTTGGGGGGAGCACAGATACGCAGTATTTT
CDR3aa: CASNLGGSTDTQYF

d_gene: NA
abundance: once
j_gene: TRBJ2-7
v_gene: TRBV6-6
CDR3nt: TGTGCCAGCAGTTACTTCCCAGTTCTGGGGGGCGAGCAGTACTTC
CDR3aa: CASSYFPVLGGEQYF

d_gene: TRBD1
abundance: NA
j_gene: TRBJ1-5
v_gene: TRBV6-6
CDR3nt: TGTGCCAGCAGTGGGACAGGTCAGGAGCCCCAGCATTTT
CDR3aa: CASSGTGQEPQHF

d_gene: NA
abundance: once
j_gene: TRBJ2-7
v_gene: TRBV5-4
CDR3nt: TGTGCCAGCAGCATGACCGGGACAAAGAGCTCCTACGAGCAGTACTTC
CDR3aa: CASSMTGTKSSYEQYF

d_gene: TRBD1
abundance: NA
j_gene: TRBJ1-1
v_gene: TRBV4-1
CDR3nt: TGCGCCAGCAGCCATTTGATCCGGGACAGGGATTACACTGAAGCTTTCTTT
CDR3aa: CASSHLIRDRDYTEAFF

d_gene: TRBD2
abundance: NA
j_gene: TRBJ2-2
v_gene: TRBV7-6
CDR3nt: TGTGCCAGCAGCGATCTAGCGGGAGACCCTACCGGGGAGCTGTTTTTT
CDR3aa: CASSDLAGDPTGELFF

d_gene: NA
abundance: NA
j_gene: TRBJ2-7
v_gene: TRBV9
CDR3nt: TGTGCCAGCAGCTCAAACTTAGAATACGAGCAGTACTTC
CDR3aa: CASSSNLEYEQYF

d_gene: NA
abundance: NA
j_gene: TRBJ2-7
v_gene: TRBV10-3
CDR3nt: TGTGCCATAGGACAGAGCTCCTACGAGCAGTACTTC
CDR3aa: CAIGQSSYEQYF

d_gene: NA
abundance: NA
j_gene: TRBJ2-1
v_gene: TRBV13
CDR3nt: TGTGCCAGCAGCTTGGTTGGCGGGGTTGGCAATGAGCAGTTCTTC
CDR3aa: CASSLVGGVGNEQFF

d_gene: NA
abundance: NA
j_gene: TRBJ1-2
v_gene: TRBV4-2
CDR3nt: TGTGCCAGCAGCCAAGGCGGGGGTTACGATGGCTACACCTTC
CDR3aa: CASSQGGGYDGYTF

d_gene: TRBD2
abundance: NA
j_gene: TRBJ2-5
v_gene: TRBV6-1
CDR3nt: TGTGCCAGCAGTGAAAGGGTTCGGGGTACCGGGACTAGCAGGGAGACCCAGTACTTC
CDR3aa: CASSERVRGTGTSRETQYF

d_gene: TRBD2
abundance: many
j_gene: TRBJ2-7
v_gene: TRBV13
CDR3nt: TGTGCCAGCAGCTCCCTGGGCGGGAGGGCTGACGAGCAGTACTTC
CDR3aa: CASSSLGGRADEQYF

d_gene: TRBD1
abundance: NA
j_gene: TRBJ2-4
v_gene: TRBV7-2
CDR3nt: TGTGCCAGCAGCGCTATAACGGGGACAGGGAAAAACATTCAGTACTTC
CDR3aa: CASSAITGTGKNIQYF

d_gene: TRBD2
abundance: NA
j_gene: TRBJ2-3
v_gene: TRBV7-9
CDR3nt: TGTGCCAGCAGCTCTACACTAGCGGGAGATTTGGGTACGCAGTATTTT
CDR3aa: CASSSTLAGDLGTQYF

d_gene: NA
abundance: once
j_gene: TRBJ1-1
v_gene: TRBV19
CDR3nt: TGTGCCAGTAGGATCATTCAGGCAGGGCAGGACACTGAAGCTTTCTTT
CDR3aa: CASRIIQAGQDTEAFF

d_gene: TRBD1
abundance: once
j_gene: TRBJ2-5
v_gene: TRBV15
CDR3nt: TGTGCCACCAGCAGAGTCGACAGGGACCAAGAGACCCAGTACTTC
CDR3aa: CATSRVDRDQETQYF

d_gene: TRBD1
abundance: NA
j_gene: TRBJ1-1
v_gene: TRBV4-1
CDR3nt: TGCGCCAGCAGCCAAGATGTCAGGGGGCGACAGAGGACTGAAGCTTTCTTT
CDR3aa: CASSQDVRGRQRTEAFF

d_gene: TRBD2
abundance: NA
j_gene: TRBJ2-1
v_gene: TRBV28
CDR3nt: TGTGCCAGCAGTTTAGGGACTAGCGGCTACAATGAGCAGTTCTTC
CDR3aa: CASSLGTSGYNEQFF

d_gene: TRBD2
abundance: NA
j_gene: TRBJ2-1
v_gene: TRBV7-9
CDR3nt: TGTGCCAGCAGCCTGCGGACTAGCGGGAGTGCCTCCGAGCAGTTCTTC
CDR3aa: CASSLRTSGSASEQFF

d_gene: TRBD2
abundance: NA
j_gene: TRBJ2-7
v_gene: TRBV9
CDR3nt: TGTGCCAGCAGCGTAGGGATAGCGGGAGGCCTGGAAGAGCAGTACTTC
CDR3aa: CASSVGIAGGLEEQYF